These T cell receptor beta chains were read from a single sample in a study of cytomegalovirus exposure and HLA in healthy donors. Produced via immunoSEQ multiplex PCR; TCRdb's table is partial and in-frame only. The sample shows 200,000 or so clones, around 77% of them seen only once. The material sequenced was PBMCs. The source of these receptors is a woman aged 30 to 39 in good health and CMV-seronegative. Each CDR3 is given with its conserved first and last residue. A D gene is named only where the DNA matches it firmly. Only some rows state a clone size, as once, few, many or a class for expanded clones.

J: TRBJ2-1
D: TRBD2
size: NA
V: TRBV19
DNA: TGTGCCAGTAGTGGACCGGGACTAGCAGGGGATGAGCAGTTCTTC
CDR3: CASSGPGLAGDEQFF

J: TRBJ2-5
D: TRBD1
size: NA
V: TRBV30
DNA: TGTGCCTGGAGACGGACAGGGCTACAGACCCAGTACTTC
CDR3: CAWRRTGLQTQYF

J: TRBJ2-3
D: TRBD2
size: few
V: TRBV28
DNA: TGTGCCAGCAGTTCCCTAGCGGGAGGGTCAGATACGCAGTATTTT
CDR3: CASSSLAGGSDTQYF

J: TRBJ2-1
D: NA
size: few
V: TRBV6-5
DNA: TGTGCCAGCAGTCCCGGACTGACATCCTACAATGAGCAGTTCTTC
CDR3: CASSPGLTSYNEQFF

J: TRBJ2-1
D: TRBD2
size: NA
V: TRBV7-6
DNA: TGTGCCAGCAGCTTAAAGCGGGGTTTGAATGAGCAGTTCTTC
CDR3: CASSLKRGLNEQFF

J: TRBJ1-2
D: TRBD1
size: once
V: TRBV9
DNA: TGTGCCAGCAGCCACTCAGGGGGCGTTCTCTATGGCTACACCTTC
CDR3: CASSHSGGVLYGYTF

J: TRBJ2-3
D: NA
size: few
V: TRBV18
DNA: TGTGCCAGCTCACCAGCAGAGGGCACAGATACGCAGTATTTT
CDR3: CASSPAEGTDTQYF

J: TRBJ1-4
D: NA
size: NA
V: TRBV15
DNA: TGTGCCACCAGCAGGACTAGACGGGGGGCTAATGAAAAACTGTTTTTT
CDR3: CATSRTRRGANEKLFF

J: TRBJ2-1
D: TRBD1
size: NA
V: TRBV28
DNA: TGTGCCAGCGGTCAGAGGACAGGCCGTCCGTATGGGGAGCAGTTCTTC
CDR3: CASGQRTGRPYGEQFF

J: TRBJ1-1
D: NA
size: NA
V: TRBV27
DNA: TGTGCCAGCGGGGGGGCGGGCGCCACTGAAGCTTTCTTT
CDR3: CASGGAGATEAFF

J: TRBJ1-1
D: NA
size: NA
V: TRBV9
DNA: TGTGCCAGCAGCGTGGCAGGGATGAACACTGAAGCTTTCTTT
CDR3: CASSVAGMNTEAFF

J: TRBJ2-7
D: TRBD2
size: NA
V: TRBV19
DNA: TGTGCCAGTAGTATGGGAGGGGAACTCACTTACGAGCAGTACTTC
CDR3: CASSMGGELTYEQYF

J: TRBJ2-5
D: TRBD2
size: NA
V: TRBV7-9
DNA: TGTGCCAGCAGCTTGGCTAGCGGGGGGCCTGAAGAGACCCAGTACTTC
CDR3: CASSLASGGPEETQYF

J: TRBJ1-2
D: NA
size: NA
V: TRBV27
DNA: TGTGCCAGCAGTTTATCCTCAGGATACTATGGCTACACCTTC
CDR3: CASSLSSGYYGYTF

J: TRBJ2-1
D: TRBD2
size: NA
V: TRBV7-9
DNA: TGTGCCAGCAGTTCGGTTGGCGGGAGGGTAGTGGGGCAGTTCTTC
CDR3: CASSSVGGRVVGQFF

J: TRBJ2-7
D: TRBD2
size: once
V: TRBV7-8
DNA: TGTGCCAGCAGCTTAGAACGGCTAGCGGTTAACTACGAGCAGTACTTC
CDR3: CASSLERLAVNYEQYF

J: TRBJ2-3
D: NA
size: few
V: TRBV5-4
DNA: TGTGCCAGCAGCTTGTCCACTAGGTTGTCAGATACGCAGTATTTT
CDR3: CASSLSTRLSDTQYF

J: TRBJ2-1
D: TRBD2
size: NA
V: TRBV4-2
DNA: TGTGCCAGCAGCCAGGTTAGCGGGGGGGCCTTAAATGAGCAGTTCTTC
CDR3: CASSQVSGGALNEQFF

J: TRBJ2-1
D: TRBD2
size: NA
V: TRBV7-9
DNA: TGTGCCAGCAGCTGGGGGACTACCTACAATGAGCAGTTCTTC
CDR3: CASSWGTTYNEQFF

J: TRBJ2-5
D: NA
size: NA
V: TRBV25-1
DNA: TGTGCCAGCAGTGAAAGTGTGGGGAGGTTCGTGGGGGAGACCCAGTACTTC
CDR3: CASSESVGRFVGETQYF

J: TRBJ1-4
D: NA
size: NA
V: TRBV30
DNA: TGTGCCTGGAGTGAAATCCAGAATAATGAAAAACTGTTTTTT
CDR3: CAWSEIQNNEKLFF

J: TRBJ2-7
D: NA
size: NA
V: TRBV27
DNA: TGTGCCAGCAGGGAGGGGCGATCCTACGAGCAGTACTTC
CDR3: CASREGRSYEQYF

J: TRBJ1-1
D: NA
size: NA
V: TRBV6-5
DNA: TGTGCCAGCAGTCGGGGGTTCACTGAAGCTTTCTTT
CDR3: CASSRGFTEAFF

J: TRBJ2-2
D: NA
size: few
V: TRBV5-4
DNA: TGTGCCAGCAGCTTGGTTAGAGAATCCACCGGGGAGCTGTTTTTT
CDR3: CASSLVRESTGELFF

J: TRBJ2-1
D: NA
size: NA
V: TRBV15
DNA: TGTGCCACCAGCAGTATCGTGAGCTCCTACAATGAGCAGTTCTTC
CDR3: CATSSIVSSYNEQFF

J: TRBJ1-2
D: TRBD1
size: NA
V: TRBV6-4
DNA: TGTGCCAGCAGTGCCCTTACAGGGGGCGCGGGTGGCTACACCTTC
CDR3: CASSALTGGAGGYTF

J: TRBJ1-2
D: NA
size: NA
V: TRBV5-1
DNA: TGCGCCAGCAGCCGGGCAGGGGCACCGGCTGATGGCTACACCTTC
CDR3: CASSRAGAPADGYTF

J: TRBJ2-1
D: TRBD2
size: NA
V: TRBV5-1
DNA: TGCGCCAGCAGCTTGGGGACTAGCGGGAGAGGAGAGCAGTTCTTC
CDR3: CASSLGTSGRGEQFF

J: TRBJ2-7
D: TRBD2
size: few
V: TRBV29-1
DNA: TGCAGCGTTCCCAGGACTAGCGGGGGCTCCTACGAGCAGTACTTC
CDR3: CSVPRTSGGSYEQYF

J: TRBJ2-7
D: NA
size: once
V: TRBV27
DNA: TGTGCCAGCAGTTTCTCGGGCCGTAGGGGGGGCGAGCAGTACTTC
CDR3: CASSFSGRRGGEQYF

J: TRBJ1-1
D: NA
size: once
V: TRBV5-1
DNA: TGCGCCAGCAGCTCTTCAGGGGTTCGGGGCACTGAAGCTTTCTTT
CDR3: CASSSSGVRGTEAFF

J: TRBJ2-3
D: NA
size: NA
V: TRBV18
DNA: TGTGCCAGCTCACCCCCGGGACACACGATCACAGATACGCAGTATTTT
CDR3: CASSPPGHTITDTQYF

J: TRBJ2-3
D: TRBD2
size: NA
V: TRBV5-6
DNA: TGTGCCAGCAGCTTGGTAGCGGGAGGCAACACAGATACGCAGTATTTT
CDR3: CASSLVAGGNTDTQYF

J: TRBJ2-7
D: TRBD2
size: few
V: TRBV29-1
DNA: TGCAGCGTTTGTGCCAGGCGGGAGGAGGCCTACGAGCAGTACTTC
CDR3: CSVCARREEAYEQYF

J: TRBJ2-5
D: TRBD1
size: NA
V: TRBV6-1
DNA: TGTGCCAGCAGTGAATATCTTGGGACAGGAGAGACCCAGTACTTC
CDR3: CASSEYLGTGETQYF

J: TRBJ1-4
D: NA
size: NA
V: TRBV25-1
DNA: TGTGCCAGCAGTGTGGGACAACCAAATGAAAAACTGTTTTTT
CDR3: CASSVGQPNEKLFF

J: TRBJ1-5
D: TRBD1
size: NA
V: TRBV6-1
DNA: TGTGCCAGCAGGACAGGGGACAGGTTCAATCAGCCCCAGCATTTT
CDR3: CASRTGDRFNQPQHF

J: TRBJ2-3
D: TRBD2
size: NA
V: TRBV7-2
DNA: TGTGCCAGCAGCTCTACCTTTAGCGGGCTAACAGATACGCAGTATTTT
CDR3: CASSSTFSGLTDTQYF

J: TRBJ2-3
D: NA
size: NA
V: TRBV25-1
DNA: TGTGCCAGCACTAGAGACCCACGCGGCACAGATACGCAGTATTTT
CDR3: CASTRDPRGTDTQYF

J: TRBJ1-6
D: TRBD1
size: NA
V: TRBV30
DNA: TGTGCCTGGACGTGGGACAGCTTCAATTCACCCCTCCACTTT
CDR3: CAWTWDSFNSPLHF

J: TRBJ2-3
D: TRBD2
size: NA
V: TRBV5-1
DNA: TGCGCCAGCAGCTTGGAATCCCTAGCGGGGGGGGCAGATACGCAGTATTTT
CDR3: CASSLESLAGGADTQYF

J: TRBJ2-5
D: TRBD1
size: NA
V: TRBV5-1
DNA: TGCGCCAGCAGCTTTACAGGGGGGGAGACCCAGTACTTC
CDR3: CASSFTGGETQYF

J: TRBJ1-1
D: TRBD1
size: NA
V: TRBV27
DNA: TGTGCCAGCAGTGATCGACAGGGTGCTGAAGCTTTCTTT
CDR3: CASSDRQGAEAFF

J: TRBJ1-1
D: NA
size: NA
V: TRBV5-1
DNA: TGCGCCAGCAGCTTGAGGCGAAGGGGTTCGAACACTGAAGCTTTCTTT
CDR3: CASSLRRRGSNTEAFF

J: TRBJ2-3
D: NA
size: once
V: TRBV9
DNA: TGTGCCAGCAGCGTTAATAGCCTACGCACAGATACGCAGTATTTT
CDR3: CASSVNSLRTDTQYF

J: TRBJ1-1
D: TRBD1
size: NA
V: TRBV5-1
DNA: TGCGCCAGCAGCTGGGAGACAGGGCCCCTCACGGAAGCTTTCTTT
CDR3: CASSWETGPLTEAFF

J: TRBJ2-7
D: NA
size: few
V: TRBV19
DNA: TGTGCCAGTAGGGCCAGGGCCACCTCCTCCTACGAGCAGTACTTC
CDR3: CASRARATSSYEQYF

J: TRBJ2-7
D: NA
size: NA
V: TRBV29-1
DNA: TGCAGCGTTGAGGGGGGCTACGAGCAGTACTTC
CDR3: CSVEGGYEQYF

J: TRBJ2-2
D: TRBD2
size: NA
V: TRBV15
DNA: TGTGCCACCAGCAGAGGGGGACTAGCGGGAGGCACCGGGGAGCTGTTTTTT
CDR3: CATSRGGLAGGTGELFF

J: TRBJ1-2
D: NA
size: NA
V: TRBV28
DNA: TGTGCCAGCAGTTTCGGAACAGGCGGGGCCAGATATGGCTACACCTTC
CDR3: CASSFGTGGARYGYTF

J: TRBJ1-2
D: NA
size: NA
V: TRBV29-1
DNA: TGCAGCGTTAGGGGCAGGAACTATGGCTACACCTTC
CDR3: CSVRGRNYGYTF

J: TRBJ2-5
D: TRBD1
size: NA
V: TRBV10-3
DNA: TGTGCCATCAGTGAGCCCGACGGGACAGGGAGGATGATGGGTCAAGAGACCCAGTACTTC
CDR3: CAISEPDGTGRMMGQETQYF

J: TRBJ1-6
D: TRBD1
size: NA
V: TRBV19
DNA: TGTGCCAGTAGTAGGGGACAGTATTCACCCCTCCACTTT
CDR3: CASSRGQYSPLHF

J: TRBJ2-7
D: NA
size: NA
V: TRBV5-4
DNA: TGTGCCAGCAGCTTCGGGACTTCCTACGAGCAGTACTTC
CDR3: CASSFGTSYEQYF

J: TRBJ1-6
D: NA
size: NA
V: TRBV29-1
DNA: TGCAGCGAAGGACGGGGAGGGGGTGACGCTCGGTATAATTCACCCCTCCACTTT
CDR3: CSEGRGGGDARYNSPLHF

J: TRBJ1-1
D: NA
size: NA
V: TRBV4-1
DNA: TGCGCCAGCAGCCTATTAGGGGGGGCTGAAGCTTTCTTT
CDR3: CASSLLGGAEAFF

J: TRBJ1-1
D: TRBD1
size: NA
V: TRBV7-6
DNA: TGTGCCAGCAGCCTGGGACAGCACACTGAAGCTTTCTTT
CDR3: CASSLGQHTEAFF